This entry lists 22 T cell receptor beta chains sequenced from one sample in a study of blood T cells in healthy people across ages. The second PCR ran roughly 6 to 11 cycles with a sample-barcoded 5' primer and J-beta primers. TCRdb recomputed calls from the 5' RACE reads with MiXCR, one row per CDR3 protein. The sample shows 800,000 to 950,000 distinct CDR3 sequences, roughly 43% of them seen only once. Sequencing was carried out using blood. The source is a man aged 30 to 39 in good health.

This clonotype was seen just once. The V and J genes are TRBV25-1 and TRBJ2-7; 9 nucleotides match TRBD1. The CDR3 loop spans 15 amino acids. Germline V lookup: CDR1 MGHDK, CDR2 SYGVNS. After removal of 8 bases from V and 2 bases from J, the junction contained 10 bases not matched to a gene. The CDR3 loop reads CASGTSGTGTYEQYF. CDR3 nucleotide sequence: TGTGCCAGCGGGACCTCCGGGACAGGGACCTACGAGCAGTACTTC.

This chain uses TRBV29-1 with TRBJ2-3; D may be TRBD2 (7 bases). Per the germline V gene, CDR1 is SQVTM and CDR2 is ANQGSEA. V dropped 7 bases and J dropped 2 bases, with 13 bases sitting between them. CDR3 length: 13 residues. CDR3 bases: TGCAGCGGGGGGGGGCAGGTCACAGATACGCAGTATTTT. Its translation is CSGGGQVTDTQYF.

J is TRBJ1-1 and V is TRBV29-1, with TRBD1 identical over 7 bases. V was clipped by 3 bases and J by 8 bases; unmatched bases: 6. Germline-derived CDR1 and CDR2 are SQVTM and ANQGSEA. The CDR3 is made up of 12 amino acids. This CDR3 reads CSVDPWGQEAFF. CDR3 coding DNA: TGCAGCGTTGACCCGTGGGGACAGGAAGCTTTCTTT. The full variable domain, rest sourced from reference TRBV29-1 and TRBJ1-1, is SAVISQKPSRDICQRGTSLTIQCQVDSQVTMMFWYRQQPGQSLTLIATANQGSEATYESGFVIDKFPISRPNLTFSTLTVSNMSPEDSSIYLCSVDPWGQEAFFGQGTRLTVV.

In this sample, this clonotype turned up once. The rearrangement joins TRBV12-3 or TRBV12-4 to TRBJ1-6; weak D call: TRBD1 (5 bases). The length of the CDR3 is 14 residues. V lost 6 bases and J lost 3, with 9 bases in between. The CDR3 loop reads CASSMGGYNSPLHF. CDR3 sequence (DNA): TGTGCCAGCAGCATGGGGGGCTATAATTCACCCCTCCACTTT.

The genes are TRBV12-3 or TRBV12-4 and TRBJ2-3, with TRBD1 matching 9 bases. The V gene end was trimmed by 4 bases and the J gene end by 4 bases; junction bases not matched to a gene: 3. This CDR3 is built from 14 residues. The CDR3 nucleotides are TGTGCCAGCAGTTCCGGGACAGGGTCAGATACGCAGTATTTT. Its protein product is CASSSGTGSDTQYF.

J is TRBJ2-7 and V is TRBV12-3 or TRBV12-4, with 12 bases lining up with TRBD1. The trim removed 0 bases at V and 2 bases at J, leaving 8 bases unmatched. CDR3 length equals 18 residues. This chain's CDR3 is CASSLADGTGGDPYEQYF. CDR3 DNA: TGTGCCAGCAGTTTAGCCGATGGGACAGGGGGCGATCCCTACGAGCAGTACTTC.

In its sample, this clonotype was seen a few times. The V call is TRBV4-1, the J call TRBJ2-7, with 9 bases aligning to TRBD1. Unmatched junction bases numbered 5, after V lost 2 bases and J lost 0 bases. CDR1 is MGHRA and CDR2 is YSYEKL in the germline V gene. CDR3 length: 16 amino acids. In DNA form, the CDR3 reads TGCGCCAGCAGCCAACTCCTGGGACAGGGCTCCTACGAGCAGTACTTC. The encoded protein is CASSQLLGQGSYEQYF.

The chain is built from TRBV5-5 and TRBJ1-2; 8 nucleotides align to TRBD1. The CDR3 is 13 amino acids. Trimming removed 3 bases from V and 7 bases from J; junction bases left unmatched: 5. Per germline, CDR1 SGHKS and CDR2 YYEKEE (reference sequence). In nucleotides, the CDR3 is TGTGCCAGCAGCTCGACAGGGGAGATTGGCTACACCTTC. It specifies CASSSTGEIGYTF. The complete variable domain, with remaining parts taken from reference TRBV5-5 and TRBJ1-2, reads DAGVTQSPTHLIKTRGQQVTLRCSPISGHKSVSWYQQVLGQGPQFIFQYYEKEERGRGNFPDRFSARQFPNYSSELNVNALLLGDSALYLCASSSTGEIGYTFGSGTRLTVV.

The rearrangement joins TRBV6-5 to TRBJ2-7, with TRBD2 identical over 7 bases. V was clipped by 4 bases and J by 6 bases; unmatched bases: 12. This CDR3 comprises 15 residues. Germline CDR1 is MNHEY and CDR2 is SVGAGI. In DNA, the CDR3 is TGTGCCAGCAGTTCTCCCGGGACCTCGGGGGGCGAGCAGTACTTC. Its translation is CASSSPGTSGGEQYF.

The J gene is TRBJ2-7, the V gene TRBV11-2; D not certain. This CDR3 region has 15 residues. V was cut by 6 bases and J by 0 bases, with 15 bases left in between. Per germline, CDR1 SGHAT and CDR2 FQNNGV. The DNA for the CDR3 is TGTGCCAGCAGGACACAAAAAGAACGCTCCTACGAGCAGTACTTC. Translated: CASRTQKERSYEQYF.

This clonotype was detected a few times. CDR3 nucleotide sequence: TGCGCCAGCAGCTTGGATAGCGGCGCAGATACGCAGTATTTT. This codes for CASSLDSGADTQYF. The chain couples TRBV5-1 to TRBJ2-3; D may be TRBD2 (6 bases). This CDR3 comprises 14 residues. With 0 bases removed from V and 4 bases from J, the gap between germline ends came to 9 bases. Germline V gene lookup returns CDR1 SGHRS and CDR2 YFSETQ.

This CDR3 reads CASSQDPQSSNQPQHF. CDR3 bases: TGTGCCAGCAGCCAAGATCCCCAGTCTAGCAATCAGCCCCAGCATTTT. The rearrangement links TRBV4-2 to TRBJ1-5; D not resolved. Germline V gives CDR1 LGHNA, CDR2 YNFKEQ. The V and J ends lost 0 bases and 0 bases respectively, with 9 bases between them. This CDR3 is 16 amino acids long.

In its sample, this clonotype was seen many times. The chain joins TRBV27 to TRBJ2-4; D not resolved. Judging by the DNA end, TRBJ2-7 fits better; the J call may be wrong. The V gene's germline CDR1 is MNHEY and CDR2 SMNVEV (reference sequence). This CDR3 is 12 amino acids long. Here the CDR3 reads CASSFPGYEQYF. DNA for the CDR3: TGTGCCAGCAGTTTCCCAGGCTACGAGCAGTACTTC.

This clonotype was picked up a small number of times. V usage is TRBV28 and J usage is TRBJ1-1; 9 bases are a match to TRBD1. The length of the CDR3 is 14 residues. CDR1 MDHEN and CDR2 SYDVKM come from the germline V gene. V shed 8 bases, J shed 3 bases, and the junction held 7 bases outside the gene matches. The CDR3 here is CASGQGRRYTEAFF. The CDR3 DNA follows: TGTGCCAGCGGACAGGGGCGCAGGTACACTGAAGCTTTCTTT.

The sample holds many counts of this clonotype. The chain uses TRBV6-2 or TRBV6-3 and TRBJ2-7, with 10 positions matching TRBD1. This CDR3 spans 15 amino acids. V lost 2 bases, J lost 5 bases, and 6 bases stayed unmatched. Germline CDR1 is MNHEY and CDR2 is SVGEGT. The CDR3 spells CASSYPGTGVHEQYF. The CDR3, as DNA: TGTGCCAGCAGTTACCCTGGGACAGGGGTCCACGAGCAGTACTTC.

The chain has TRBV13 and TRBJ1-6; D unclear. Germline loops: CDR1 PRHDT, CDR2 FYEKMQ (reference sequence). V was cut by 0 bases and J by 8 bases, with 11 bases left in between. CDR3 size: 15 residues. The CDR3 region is CASSLGAGVDSPLHF. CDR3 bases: TGTGCCAGCAGCTTAGGCGCGGGAGTGGATTCACCCCTCCACTTT.

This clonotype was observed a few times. CDR3 in DNA: TGCAGTGCTTCTACAATAGCGGGGGCGAGCGAGACCCAGTACTTC. It specifies CSASTIAGASETQYF. V gene TRBV20-1 combines with J gene TRBJ2-5; TRBD2 agrees at 9 bases. The CDR3 has 15 amino acids. V shed 5 bases and J 5 bases; nucleotides not matched to a gene: 12. The V gene's germline CDR1 is DFQATT and CDR2 SNEGSKA (reference sequence).

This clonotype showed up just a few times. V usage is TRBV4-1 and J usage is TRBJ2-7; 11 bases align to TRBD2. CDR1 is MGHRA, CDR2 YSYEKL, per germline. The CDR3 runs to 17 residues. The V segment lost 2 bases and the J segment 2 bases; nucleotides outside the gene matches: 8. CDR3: CASSQIAGTSGTYEQYF. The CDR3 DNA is TGCGCCAGCAGCCAAATAGCCGGGACTAGCGGCACCTACGAGCAGTACTTC.

The CDR3 region has the DNA TGTGCCAGCAGCCACGGTGTCACCGGGGAGCTGTTTTTT. Translating it yields CASSHGVTGELFF. The rearrangement links TRBV3-1 to TRBJ2-2; D is unclear. V lost 3 bases and J lost 4, with 6 bases in between. The CDR3 length is 13 residues. CDR1 LGHDT and CDR2 YNNKEL come from the germline V gene (reference sequence).

CDR3 residues: CASGRTGNYEQYF. CDR3 coding DNA: TGTGCCAGCGGTAGGACAGGGAACTACGAGCAGTACTTC. The rearrangement uses TRBV27 and TRBJ2-7, with 8 bases matching TRBD1. Trimming cost V 8 bases and J 3 bases; bases outside gene matches: 6. This CDR3 spans 13 amino acids. CDR1 and CDR2 from the germline V gene are MNHEY and SMNVEV (reference sequence).

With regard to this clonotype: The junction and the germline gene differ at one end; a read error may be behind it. The CDR3 region is CASSPGDGYNEQFF. CDR3 coding DNA: TGTGCTAGCAGCCCGGGGGACGGCTACAATGAGCAGTTCTTC. This rearrangement joins TRBV12-3 or TRBV12-4 to TRBJ2-1, with D maybe TRBD2 (6 bases). The CDR3 has 14 residues.

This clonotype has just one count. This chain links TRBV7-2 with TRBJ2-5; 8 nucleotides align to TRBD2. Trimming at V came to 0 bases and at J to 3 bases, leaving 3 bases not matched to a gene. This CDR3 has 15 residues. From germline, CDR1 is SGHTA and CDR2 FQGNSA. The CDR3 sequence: CASSLARGAKETQYF. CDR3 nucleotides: TGTGCCAGCAGCTTAGCGCGGGGGGCCAAAGAGACCCAGTACTTC.